The entry below describes one T cell receptor beta chain. The assay was immunoSEQ multiplex PCR, and TCRdb's table has in-frame clones only and misses some. The sample carries about 160,000 clones, approximately 92% recorded once. This specimen comes from a study of blood T cell repertoires in COVID-19. With V trimmed by 0 bases and J by 5 bases, 10 bases remained unmatched. The CDR3 is made up of 16 amino acids. CDR1 SGHRS and CDR2 YFSETQ come from the germline V gene. What was sequenced was peripheral blood. The sequence was obtained from a woman aged 45-65 years with acute or convalescent COVID-19. This chain links TRBV5-1 with TRBJ2-5, with 7 bases identical to TRBD2. DNA of the CDR3: TGCGCCAGCAGCTTGGAAGGCGGGGGACGAGTGGAGACCCAGTACTTC. Protein product: CASSLEGGGRVETQYF. The variable domain in full, with the rest retrieved from reference TRBV5-1 and TRBJ2-5, is KAGVTQTPRYLIKTRGQQVTLSCSPISGHRSVSWYQQTPGQGLQFLFEYFSETQRNKGNFPGRFSGRQFSNSRSEMNVSTLELGDSALYLCASSLEGGGRVETQYFGPGTRLLVL.